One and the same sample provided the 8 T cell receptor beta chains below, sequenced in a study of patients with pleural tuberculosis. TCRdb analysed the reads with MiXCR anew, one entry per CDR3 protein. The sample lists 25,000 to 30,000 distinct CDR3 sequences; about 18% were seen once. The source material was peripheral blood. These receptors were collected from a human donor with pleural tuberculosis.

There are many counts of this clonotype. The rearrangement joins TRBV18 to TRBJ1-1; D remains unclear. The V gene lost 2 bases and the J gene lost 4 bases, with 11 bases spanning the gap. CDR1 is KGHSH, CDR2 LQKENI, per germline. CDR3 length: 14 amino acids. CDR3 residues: CASSPLTSGTEAFF. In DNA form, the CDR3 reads TGTGCCAGCTCACCATTAACGAGCGGCACTGAAGCTTTCTTT.

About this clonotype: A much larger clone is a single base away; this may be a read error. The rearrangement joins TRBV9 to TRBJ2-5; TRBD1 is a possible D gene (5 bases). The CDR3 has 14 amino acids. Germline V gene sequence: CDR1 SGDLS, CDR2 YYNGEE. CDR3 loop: CASSVAFGQETRYF. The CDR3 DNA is TGTGCCAGCAGCGTAGCTTTCGGACAAGAGACCCGGTACTTC.

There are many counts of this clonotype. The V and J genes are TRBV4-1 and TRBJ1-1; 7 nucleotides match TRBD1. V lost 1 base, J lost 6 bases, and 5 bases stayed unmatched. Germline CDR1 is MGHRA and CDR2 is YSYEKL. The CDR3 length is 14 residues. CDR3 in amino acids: CASSQAQGGPEAFF. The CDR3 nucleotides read TGCGCCAGCAGCCAAGCTCAAGGGGGCCCTGAAGCTTTCTTT.

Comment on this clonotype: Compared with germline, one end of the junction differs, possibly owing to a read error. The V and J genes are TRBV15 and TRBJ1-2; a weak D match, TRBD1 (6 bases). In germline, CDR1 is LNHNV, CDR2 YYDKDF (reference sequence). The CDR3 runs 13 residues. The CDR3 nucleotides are TGTTCCACCAGCATACAGGGATTCAGTGGCTACACCTTC. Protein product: CSTSIQGFSGYTF.

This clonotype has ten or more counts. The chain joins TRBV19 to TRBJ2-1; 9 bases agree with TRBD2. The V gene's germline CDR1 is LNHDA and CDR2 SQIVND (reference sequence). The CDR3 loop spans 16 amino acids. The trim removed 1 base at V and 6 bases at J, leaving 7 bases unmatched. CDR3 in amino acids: CASSIAGGRASNEQFF. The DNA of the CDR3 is TGTGCCAGTAGTATAGCCGGCGGGAGGGCTTCCAATGAGCAGTTCTTC. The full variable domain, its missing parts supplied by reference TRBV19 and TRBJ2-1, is DGGITQSPKYLFRKEGQNVTLSCEQNLNHDAMYWYRQDPGQGLRLIYYSQIVNDFQKGDIAEGYSVSREKKESFPLTVTSAQKNPTAFYLCASSIAGGRASNEQFFGPGTRLTVL.

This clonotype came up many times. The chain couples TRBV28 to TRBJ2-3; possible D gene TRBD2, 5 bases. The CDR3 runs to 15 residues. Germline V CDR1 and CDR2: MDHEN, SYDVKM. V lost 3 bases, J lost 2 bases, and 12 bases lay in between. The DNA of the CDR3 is TGTGCCAGCAGTTTTGGCGGGCCTCACACAGATACGCAGTATTTT. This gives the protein CASSFGGPHTDTQYF.

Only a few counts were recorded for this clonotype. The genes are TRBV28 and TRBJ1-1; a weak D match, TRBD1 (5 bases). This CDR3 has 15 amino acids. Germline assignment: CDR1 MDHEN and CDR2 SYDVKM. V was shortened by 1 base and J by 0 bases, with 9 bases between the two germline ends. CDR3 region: CASSLFGGMNTEAFF. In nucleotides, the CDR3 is TGTGCCAGCAGTTTATTCGGGGGGATGAACACTGAAGCTTTCTTT.

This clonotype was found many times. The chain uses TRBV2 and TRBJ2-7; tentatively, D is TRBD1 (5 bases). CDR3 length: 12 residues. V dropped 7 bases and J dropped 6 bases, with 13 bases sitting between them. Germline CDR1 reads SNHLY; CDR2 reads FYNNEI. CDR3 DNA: TGTGCCAGCAAACAGGACATGGGCGAGCAGTACTTC. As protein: CASKQDMGEQYF.